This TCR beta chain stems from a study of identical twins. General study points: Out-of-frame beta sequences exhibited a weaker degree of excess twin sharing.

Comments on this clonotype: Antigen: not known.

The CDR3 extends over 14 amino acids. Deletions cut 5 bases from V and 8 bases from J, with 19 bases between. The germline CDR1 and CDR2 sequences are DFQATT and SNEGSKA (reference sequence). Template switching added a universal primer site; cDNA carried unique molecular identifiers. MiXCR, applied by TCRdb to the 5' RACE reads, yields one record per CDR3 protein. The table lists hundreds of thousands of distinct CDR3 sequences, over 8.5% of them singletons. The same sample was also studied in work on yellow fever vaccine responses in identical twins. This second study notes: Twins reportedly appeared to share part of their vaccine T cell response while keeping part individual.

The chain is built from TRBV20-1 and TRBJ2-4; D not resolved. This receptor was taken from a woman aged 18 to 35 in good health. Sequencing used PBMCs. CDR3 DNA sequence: TGCAGTGCTCCCGACTCTAATCGGACGGACATTCAGTACTTC. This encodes CSAPDSNRTDIQYF.